This TCR beta chain comes out of a study of T-cell memory formation after mild COVID-19. Study in general: For the most part, TCR clusters were specific to one donor. Study-wide findings and caveats: From day 15 to 85, contracting clones were balanced between CD4 and CD8, whereas later expanders leaned toward CD4+. Within pre-infection memory, some responding clones were found, suggesting cross-reactive memory joined. CD4+ contracting clones were mainly CM and EM; CD8+ ones, EMRA.

This clonotype was counted a few times. Its antigen is not known. TCRdb passed the 5' RACE reads through MiXCR, listing each CDR3 protein once. Among roughly 110,000 distinct CDR3 sequences listed, 22% were seen once. The clonotype comes from a young man who had mild COVID-19 (a few samples of this study predate the infection). Cell type and time point are not known. Sequenced sample: PBMCs or a T cell subset sorted from them (not recorded which).

The DNA of the CDR3 is TGTGCCAGCAGCAACCGGCTTGTTGGAGAGACCCAGTACTTC. This gives the protein CASSNRLVGETQYF. The V call is TRBV7-9, the J call TRBJ2-5; D not certain. This CDR3 is built from 14 residues. V lost 5 bases and J 4 bases, leaving 14 bases between the germline ends. Germline-derived CDR1 and CDR2 are SEHNR and FQNEAQ (reference sequence).